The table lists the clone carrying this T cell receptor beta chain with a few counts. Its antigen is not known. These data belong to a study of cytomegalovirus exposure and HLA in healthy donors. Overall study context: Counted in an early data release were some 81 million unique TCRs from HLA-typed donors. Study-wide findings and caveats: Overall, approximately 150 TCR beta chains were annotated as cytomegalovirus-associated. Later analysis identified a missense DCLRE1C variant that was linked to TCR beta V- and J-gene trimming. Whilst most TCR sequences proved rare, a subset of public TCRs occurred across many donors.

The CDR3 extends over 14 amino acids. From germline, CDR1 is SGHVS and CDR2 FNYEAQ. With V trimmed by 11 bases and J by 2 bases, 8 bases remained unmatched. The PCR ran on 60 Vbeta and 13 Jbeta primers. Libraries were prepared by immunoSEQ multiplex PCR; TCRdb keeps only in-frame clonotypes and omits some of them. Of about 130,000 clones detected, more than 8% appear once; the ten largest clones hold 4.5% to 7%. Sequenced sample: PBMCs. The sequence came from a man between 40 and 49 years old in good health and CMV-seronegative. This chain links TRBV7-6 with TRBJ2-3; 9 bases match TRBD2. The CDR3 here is CAGAPSGATDTQYF. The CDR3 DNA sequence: TGTGCCGGCGCCCCTAGCGGGGCCACAGATACGCAGTATTTT.